This T cell receptor (beta chain) was obtained from a study of shared clonotypes between healthy human individuals. General study points: Against clonotypes common to all four donors, non-shared ones had lower generation probabilities.

Negatively enriched CD4+ T cells were divided by CD45RA into naive and memory. Genomic DNA per cell subset filled all wells of several immunoSEQ plates. Profiled with immunoSEQ multiplex PCR; TCRdb holds only in-frame clones, not every one. The sample shows about 180,000 clones, 85% to 95% of them seen only once. Concerning this clone: Its antigen remains unidentified.

This CDR3 has 11 residues. Per germline, CDR1 DFQATT and CDR2 SNEGSKA (reference sequence). With 7 bases removed from V and 2 bases from J, the gap between germline ends came to 6 bases. The material sequenced was naive CD4+ T cells sorted from blood. Subset meaning: CD45RA+ positively selected. This TCR was sampled from a woman aged 25 to 39 in good health. The rearrangement joins TRBV20-1 to TRBJ1-3, with D uncertain. This CDR3 is CSGATGNTIYF. CDR3 bases: TGCAGTGGGGCTACTGGAAACACCATATATTTT.